The rows below give T cell receptor beta chains drawn from one sample of a study of OX40 agonist ivuxolimab in advanced cancers. Measured with immunoSEQ multiplex PCR; TCRdb has only the in-frame clones, and not every one. Here the sample spans tens of thousands of clones, roughly 90% being singletons. The sequencing here drew on CD4+ or CD8+ T cells sorted from blood, taken in a trial of the OX40 agonist ivuxolimab. The receptors come from an adult with an advanced solid tumor such as melanoma, head and neck, liver or kidney cancer. The CDR3 runs from the conserved cysteine through the conserved F or W. D genes are given only for firm matches. The size entry is marked missing in some rows and otherwise reads once, few, many or a size class.

abundance	j_gene	v_gene	d_gene	CDR3aa	CDR3nt
few	TRBJ2-7	TRBV5-6	TRBD2	CASSLVRGTYEQYF	TGTGCCAGCAGCTTGGTGCGGGGGACCTACGAGCAGTACTTC
.	TRBJ2-7	TRBV28	.	CASSFQGQRRTYEQYF	TGTGCCAGCAGTTTCCAAGGACAAAGAAGAACCTACGAGCAGTACTTC
.	TRBJ1-5	TRBV6-5	TRBD1	CASSQDRVGSSQHF	TGTGCCAGCAGTCAGGACAGGGTCGGCTCATCCCAGCATTTT
.	TRBJ2-3	TRBV6-1	TRBD2	CASRLAGRDTQYF	TGTGCCAGCAGGCTGGCCGGGAGGGATACGCAGTATTTT
.	TRBJ2-7	TRBV19	.	CASSGAVPNEQYF	TGTGCCAGTAGTGGGGCGGTACCCAACGAGCAGTACTTC
.	TRBJ1-3	TRBV13	TRBD1	CASSSGTGRLPGGNTIYF	TGTGCCAGCAGCTCCGGGACAGGGCGACTCCCGGGAGGAAACACCATATATTTT
.	TRBJ2-7	TRBV28	.	CASSLSTASSYEQYF	TGTGCCAGCAGTTTATCTACGGCGAGCTCCTACGAGCAGTACTTC
.	TRBJ2-7	TRBV10-1	TRBD2	CASSEDWGGEQYF	TGCGCCAGCAGTGAGGATTGGGGAGGGGAGCAGTACTTC
.	TRBJ1-2	TRBV19	.	CASSMERGYTF	TGTGCCAGTAGTATGGAACGTGGCTACACCTTC
many	TRBJ1-2	TRBV28	.	CASKSGGVAPYGYTF	TGTGCCAGCAAGAGTGGAGGGGTGGCCCCCTATGGCTACACCTTC
.	TRBJ2-5	TRBV7-9	.	CASSQDARETQYF	TGTGCCAGCAGCCAGGACGCGCGAGAGACCCAGTACTTC
.	TRBJ2-5	TRBV4-2	.	CASSQVGGRVETQYF	TGTGCCAGCAGCCAAGTGGGGGGGCGGGTGGAGACCCAGTACTTC
.	TRBJ2-1	TRBV18	.	CASSPRDSVGEQFF	TGTGCCAGCTCACCCCGGGACTCCGTGGGTGAGCAGTTCTTC
.	TRBJ1-2	TRBV25-1	.	CASSESTINGYTF	TGTGCCAGCAGTGAATCCACTATAAATGGCTACACCTTC